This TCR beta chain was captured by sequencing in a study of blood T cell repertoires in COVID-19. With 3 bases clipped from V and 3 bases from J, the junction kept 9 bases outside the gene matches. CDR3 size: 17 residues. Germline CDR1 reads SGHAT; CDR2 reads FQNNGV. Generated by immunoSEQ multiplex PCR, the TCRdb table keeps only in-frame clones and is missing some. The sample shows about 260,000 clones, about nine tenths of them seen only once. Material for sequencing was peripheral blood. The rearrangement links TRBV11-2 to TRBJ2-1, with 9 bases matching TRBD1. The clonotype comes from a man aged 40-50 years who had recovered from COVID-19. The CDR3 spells CASSFLKGQGNYNEQFF. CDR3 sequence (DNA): TGTGCCAGCAGCTTCCTTAAGGGACAGGGAAACTACAATGAGCAGTTCTTC.